This T cell receptor beta chain was sequenced in a study of CD8 T cells in ankylosing spondylitis. In its sample, this clonotype was seen many times. Antigen: not known. Quantitative molecular-barcoded 5'-RACE generated the TCR beta libraries. Via MiXCR, TCRdb re-called the 5' RACE reads, giving one row per CDR3 protein. This table holds 200,000 to 250,000 distinct CDR3 sequences, roughly 25% found once. Looked up from germline, CDR1 is SGHRS and CDR2 is YFSETQ. The CDR3 totals 18 residues. V lost 2 bases, J lost 0 bases, and 15 bases lay in between. Study outcomes and limitations: The clones that were linked to disease were reported to be significantly enriched in matched synovial fluid samples from ankylosing spondylitis patients.

This clonotype was sampled from a male donor with ankylosing spondylitis or in good health (not recorded which). The V and J genes are TRBV5-1 and TRBJ2-6, with no clear D. Specimen: blood, either unsorted or a sorted T cell fraction (not recorded which). The CDR3 loop reads CASSLVEKRFSGANVLTF. CDR3 DNA sequence: TGCGCCAGCAGCTTAGTAGAAAAGCGATTCTCTGGGGCCAACGTCCTGACTTTC.